This TCR beta chain emerged from a study of shared clonotypes between healthy human individuals. Study-wide results and caveats: Some clonotypes were shared by all four sorted-subset donors, while others were not shared. The non-shared ones had lower generation probabilities than the shared ones.

Concerning this clone: Its antigen is undetermined.

Trimming took off 1 base at V and 4 bases at J, with 10 bases between the two ends. The length of the CDR3 is 14 residues. The V gene's germline CDR1 is MGHRA and CDR2 YSYEKL. CD45RO negativity and positive selection for CCR7 defined naive CD8 cells, a population that excluded terminally differentiated effector memory CD45RA+ cells. Study donors comprised healthy, HIV-negative adults devoid of recent acute infection or vaccination. In replicate PCRs of sorted subsets, around 0.2 ug DNA, approximately 32,000 T cell genomes, was used. The data were produced by immunoSEQ multiplex PCR, yet TCRdb's version contains in-frame clones alone and is incomplete. The repertoire holds under 850,000 clones, with 80% to 95% as singletons.

The chain is built from TRBV4-1 and TRBJ2-5, with a tentative D call TRBD2 (6 bases). The specimen was naive CD8+ T cells sorted from blood. The source of this sequence is a man aged 25-45 years in good health. CDR3 nucleotides: TGCGCCAGCAGCCAAGCGGGAGTCGGAGAGACCCAGTACTTC. Protein product: CASSQAGVGETQYF.